These 29 T cell receptor beta chains came from one sample sequenced in a study of molecular identifiers for immune sequencing clone quantification. One entry per CDR3 protein, called by TCRdb with MiXCR from the PCR reads. Among roughly 300,000 distinct CDR3 sequences listed, roughly 24% were seen once. Source material: naive CD8+ T cells from blood, with Jurkat cell RNA spiked in. The subset is: FACS-sorted CD8+CD4-CCR7+CD45RA+ naive T cells. Every receptor here comes from a human donor in good health. Some libraries in this study had Jurkat cell RNA spiked in.

Many counts were recorded for this clonotype. The J gene is TRBJ2-5, the V gene TRBV12-3 or TRBV12-4; 7 bases fit TRBD1. The CDR3 is 14 amino acids. With 6 bases clipped from V and 7 bases from J, the junction kept 11 bases outside the gene matches. CDR3 region: CASSHDRAARTQYF. Here the CDR3 DNA reads TGTGCCAGCAGCCATGACAGGGCGGCGCGGACCCAGTACTTC.

This clonotype was detected many times. DNA of the CDR3: TGTGCCAGCAGCGTAGGGGGGGCTCTGGCTAATGAAAAACTGTTTTTT. This sequence encodes CASSVGGALANEKLFF. The chain links TRBV9 to TRBJ1-4; maybe TRBD1 (6 bases). CDR1 and CDR2 from the germline V gene are SGDLS and YYNGEE. This CDR3 spans 16 amino acids. V lost 0 bases and J 3 bases, leaving 12 bases between the germline ends.

This clonotype appeared many times. The chain employs TRBV6-6 and TRBJ2-3, with 9 bases identical to TRBD1. Germline CDR1 is MNHNY and CDR2 is SVGAGI (reference sequence). The trim removed 6 bases at V and 3 bases at J, leaving 10 bases unmatched. This CDR3 has 16 amino acids. CDR3 DNA: TGTGCCAGCAGGAAAGGGACCGGGACAGGGACAGATACGCAGTATTTT. It specifies CASRKGTGTGTDTQYF.

The chain joins TRBV19 to TRBJ2-7; D call uncertain. The CDR3 has 13 amino acids. Trimming took 2 bases from V and 5 from J, leaving 10 bases between them. The germline V gene encodes CDR1 LNHDA and CDR2 SQIVND (reference sequence). CDR3 DNA: TGTGCCAGTAGTATATCGACAACCGACGAGCAGTACTTC. This codes for CASSISTTDEQYF. The variable domain in full, with the rest retrieved from reference TRBV19 and TRBJ2-7, is DGGITQSPKYLFRKEGQNVTLSCEQNLNHDAMYWYRQDPGQGLRLIYYSQIVNDFQKGDIAEGYSVSREKKESFPLTVTSAQKNPTAFYLCASSISTTDEQYFGPGTRLTVT.

V and J are TRBV4-2 and TRBJ2-3, with D hard to call. CDR3 length equals 16 residues. CDR1 is LGHNA, CDR2 YNFKEQ, per germline. V was clipped by 2 bases and J by 2 bases, with 14 bases between them. The CDR3 region is CASSQWLMDLTDTQYF. For the CDR3, the DNA is TGTGCCAGCAGCCAATGGCTGATGGACCTCACAGATACGCAGTATTTT.

In regard to this clonotype: This may be a read error: a much more frequent sequence differs by one nucleotide. The chain joins TRBV30 to TRBJ2-7, with D possibly TRBD1 on 6 matching bases. Germline V gives CDR1 GTSNPN, CDR2 SVGIG (reference sequence). V was clipped by 2 bases and J by 3 bases, with 11 bases between them. The length of the CDR3 is 13 residues. Here the CDR3 DNA reads TGTGCCTGGAGTACAGGGTTTAGCTACGAGCAGTACTTC. This gives the protein CAWSTGFSYEQYF.

Turning to this clonotype: Compared with germline, one end of the junction differs, possibly owing to a read error. CDR3 sequence (DNA): TGTCCCTGGAGTGAACGGAACTATGGCTACACCTTC. Amino acids: CPWSERNYGYTF. The chain couples TRBV30 to TRBJ1-2; D gene unclear. From germline, CDR1 is GTSNPN and CDR2 SVGIG (reference sequence). The CDR3 has 12 amino acids. The full variable domain, its missing parts supplied by reference TRBV30 and TRBJ1-2, is SQTIHQWPATLVQPVGSPLSLECTVEGTSNPNLYWYRQAAGRGLQLLFYSVGIGQISSEVPQNLSASRPQDRQFILSSKKLLLSDSGFYLCPWSERNYGYTFGSGTRLTVV.

This clonotype has a handful of counts. A single base separates this from a much larger clone, so it may be a read error. CDR3 bases: TGCGCCTCCGAGGATAGCACAGATACGCAGTATTTT. Translation: CASEDSTDTQYF. The V call is TRBV23-1, the J call TRBJ2-3; unclear D gene. TRBV23-1 is classed as an ORF, of uncertain function. V shed 11 bases and J shed 0 bases, with 9 bases lying between them. The CDR3 covers 12 residues.

This clonotype was detected ten times or more. This chain joins TRBV28 and TRBJ2-2, with a possible D match to TRBD1 (5 bases). Germline CDR1 is MDHEN and CDR2 is SYDVKM. V lost 2 bases to trimming and J lost 5 bases, with 9 bases between them. This CDR3 is built from 14 residues. CDR3 sequence: CASSLVGLTGELFF. The CDR3, as DNA: TGTGCCAGCAGTTTAGTGGGGCTAACCGGGGAGCTGTTTTTT.

With respect to this clonotype: A read error may account for a junction end that differs from germline. The chain recombines TRBV5-4 with TRBJ2-2; D gene uncertain. CDR3 size: 11 residues. Germline-derived CDR1 and CDR2 are SGHNT and YYREEE (reference sequence). Here the CDR3 reads CASSFTVELFF. DNA of the CDR3: TGTGCCAGCAGTTTCACCGTGGAGCTGTTTTTT.

V usage is TRBV19 and J usage is TRBJ2-5; TRBD2 matches 7 bases. V lost 1 base and J lost 5; bases outside the gene matches: 7. CDR1 LNHDA and CDR2 SQIVND come from the germline V gene (reference sequence). The CDR3 extends over 15 amino acids. The CDR3 DNA reads TGTGCCAGTAGTATAGGCGGCGGGAGTTCTGAGACCCAGTACTTC. It specifies CASSIGGGSSETQYF.

The J gene is TRBJ1-1, the V gene TRBV6-2 or TRBV6-3, with 12 bases fitting TRBD1. The CDR3 contains 15 residues. Germline V gene data show CDR1 as MNHEY and CDR2 as SVGEGT. V lost 8 bases to trimming and J lost 11 bases; unmatched junction nucleotides: 15. CDR3 in DNA: TGTGCCAGCGCATCAACCGGGACAGGGGGCCCTGCCGCTTTCTTT. This codes for CASASTGTGGPAAFF.

To note about this clonotype: This could be a read error, since a much larger clone is one nucleotide away. The chain has TRBV20-1 and TRBJ2-5, with a weak D call TRBD1 (5 bases). This CDR3 spans 15 amino acids. The germline V and J ends were trimmed by 0 bases and 6 bases, with 17 bases remaining between them. Germline lookup yields CDR1 DFQATT and CDR2 SNEGSKA (reference sequence). The CDR3 protein is CSARDLQELGKTQYF. The DNA for the CDR3 is TGCAGTGCTAGAGATCTACAGGAGTTAGGGAAGACCCAGTACTTC.

About this clonotype itself: A much bigger clone sits one base away, suggesting this may be a read error. The genes are TRBV7-6 and TRBJ1-4, with 9 bases lining up with TRBD1. This CDR3 comprises 17 residues. V lost 5 bases and J lost 6; bases outside the gene matches: 13. Germline loops: CDR1 SGHVS, CDR2 FNYEAQ. The CDR3 reads CASSLSPFTGGDEKLFF. The CDR3 region has the DNA TGTGCCAGCAGCCTTTCCCCCTTTACAGGGGGCGATGAAAAACTGTTTTTT.

In its sample, this clonotype was seen a few times. V is TRBV10-3 and J is TRBJ2-7; D unclear. The CDR3 contains 11 residues. Germline V CDR1 and CDR2: ENHRY, SYGVKD. Trimming pared 4 bases from V and 2 bases from J, leaving 3 bases between. This CDR3 reads CAISGAYEQYF. As DNA, the CDR3 is TGTGCCATCAGTGGGGCCTACGAGCAGTACTTC.

The V and J genes are TRBV28 and TRBJ2-1; no clear D gene. CDR1 is MDHEN and CDR2 is SYDVKM in the germline V gene. The CDR3 totals 16 residues. Deletions cut 2 bases from V and 4 bases from J, with 15 bases between. CDR3 loop: CASSLVGRKLYNEQFF. The CDR3 DNA is TGTGCCAGCAGTTTAGTTGGGCGGAAATTATACAATGAGCAGTTCTTC.

This clonotype was counted ten times or more. The V gene is TRBV5-1, the J gene TRBJ2-5, with 10 bases matching TRBD1. The germline V gene encodes CDR1 SGHRS and CDR2 YFSETQ. The CDR3 extends over 15 amino acids. Losses at the gene ends were 4 bases for V and 5 bases for J; bases not matched to a gene: 8. The CDR3 sequence is CASSLRQGASETQYF. The CDR3 bases are TGCGCCAGCAGCCTAAGACAGGGGGCGTCGGAGACCCAGTACTTC. Variable domain in full (rest from reference TRBV5-1 and TRBJ2-5): KAGVTQTPRYLIKTRGQQVTLSCSPISGHRSVSWYQQTPGQGLQFLFEYFSETQRNKGNFPGRFSGRQFSNSRSEMNVSTLELGDSALYLCASSLRQGASETQYFGPGTRLLVL.

As concerns this clonotype: With a much larger clone just one base away, this may be a read error. A read error is likely, as this CDR3 ends without the conserved phenylalanine or tryptophan. The V gene is TRBV30, the J gene TRBJ2-5; a weak D match, TRBD1 (6 bases). This CDR3 has 13 residues. CDR1 is GTSNPN and CDR2 is SVGIG in the germline V gene (reference sequence). V was trimmed by 7 bases and J by 1 base, leaving 13 bases between them. CDR3 sequence reads: CASERDTQETQYY. CDR3 DNA sequence: TGTGCCTCCGAGAGGGACACCCAAGAGACCCAGTACTAC.

The chain has TRBV11-2 and TRBJ2-1; TRBD2 aligns across 12 bases. The CDR3 sequence is 15 residues long. V shed 2 bases and J 8 bases; nucleotides not matched to a gene: 4. The V gene's germline CDR1 is SGHAT and CDR2 FQNNGV. The CDR3: CASSLLAGGLDEQFF. The DNA for the CDR3 is TGTGCCAGCAGCTTACTAGCGGGAGGGCTTGATGAGCAGTTCTTC.

A note on this clonotype: This may stem from a read error, because a much larger clone lies one nucleotide away. The rearrangement joins TRBV6-5 to TRBJ1-5; D remains unclear. The germline CDR1 and CDR2 sequences are MNHEY and SVGAGI. This CDR3 region has 13 residues. The chain's CDR3 is CASSYDSIQPQHF. CDR3 DNA sequence: TGTGCCAGCAGTTACGATAGCATTCAGCCCCAGCATTTT.

A word on this clonotype: One base away lies a much larger clone, so this may be a sequencing read error. V usage is TRBV4-2 and J usage is TRBJ2-7; 8 nucleotides align to TRBD2. This CDR3 region has 14 residues. In germline, CDR1 is LGHNA, CDR2 YNFKEQ. Losses at the gene ends were 1 base for V and 9 bases for J; bases not matched to a gene: 8. The CDR3, as DNA: TGTGCCAGCAGCCAAGCAGCGGGGGTTAGCGTGCAGTACTTC. Its translation is CASSQAAGVSVQYF.

As to this clonotype: Since a much larger clone is just one base distant, this may be a read error. This is likely a read error, given that the CDR3 carries no conserved phenylalanine or tryptophan at its end. The chain carries TRBV28 and TRBJ2-3; 7 nucleotides agree with TRBD2. V lost 6 bases, J lost 4 bases, and 4 bases stayed unmatched. This CDR3 comprises 13 residues. Germline V gene data show CDR1 as MDHEN and CDR2 as SYDVKM. DNA of the CDR3: TGTGCCAGCAGCGGGAGGAGGCCAGATACGCAGTATGTT. As protein: CASSGRRPDTQYV.

This clonotype showed up many times. J is TRBJ2-3 and V is TRBV11-2; 11 bases align to TRBD1. The CDR3 contains 15 residues. CDR1 is SGHAT and CDR2 is FQNNGV in the germline V gene. Trimming cost V 5 bases and J 8 bases; bases outside gene matches: 9. CDR3 loop: CASSARTGGDPTQYF. As DNA, the CDR3 is TGTGCCAGCAGCGCCCGGACAGGGGGCGACCCTACGCAGTATTTT. Together with reference TRBV11-2 and TRBJ2-3, the CDR3 gives the full variable domain: EAGVAQSPRYKIIEKRQSVAFWCNPISGHATLYWYQQILGQGPKLLIQFQNNGVVDDSQLPKDRFSAERLKGVDSTLKIQPAKLEDSAVYLCASSARTGGDPTQYFGPGTRLTVL.

Concerning this clonotype itself: A read error may be the cause here, since a much bigger clone is one base away. The V call is TRBV12-3 or TRBV12-4, the J call TRBJ2-1, with D possibly TRBD2 on 5 matching bases. V was trimmed by 5 bases and J by 10 bases, leaving 15 bases between them. The CDR3 totals 13 residues. The CDR3 nucleotides are TGTGCCAGCAGTCTTAGCGCCTCCTACGAGCAGTTCTTC. Encoded protein: CASSLSASYEQFF.

At least ten counts were recorded for this clonotype. The CDR3: CASSQRDDAQGVHF. The CDR3 DNA reads as TGTGCCAGCAGCCAACGCGATGACGCGCAAGGGGTCCATTTT. The chain carries TRBV3-1 and TRBJ1-5; D is perhaps TRBD1 (5 bases). CDR1 is LGHDT and CDR2 is YNNKEL in the germline V gene (reference sequence). The CDR3 contains 14 residues. V lost 2 bases and J lost 16, with 21 bases in between.

This clonotype occurred many times. The chain is built from TRBV14 and TRBJ2-6; 14 nucleotides line up with TRBD2. Germline lookup yields CDR1 SGHDN and CDR2 FVKESK. This CDR3 is 18 amino acids long. The V and J ends lost 4 bases and 3 bases, in that order; junction bases with no gene match: 5. CDR3 amino acids: CASSPGLAGGRGANVLTF. The CDR3 DNA follows: TGTGCCAGCAGCCCCGGACTAGCGGGAGGTCGTGGGGCCAACGTCCTGACTTTC.

This clonotype has a count of ten or more. The chain uses TRBV20-1 and TRBJ2-1; D is tentatively TRBD1 or TRBD2 (5 bases each). The CDR3 has 15 amino acids. Germline values: CDR1 DFQATT, CDR2 SNEGSKA (reference sequence). V lost 0 bases and J lost 6, with 15 bases in between. The CDR3 sequence: CSARDFSGRLNEQFF. DNA of the CDR3: TGCAGTGCTAGAGATTTCTCGGGACGACTCAATGAGCAGTTCTTC.

This clonotype was counted at least ten times. This CDR3 is CASSPGRMRYEQYF. In DNA, the CDR3 is TGTGCCAGCAGCCCGGGCCGGATGAGGTACGAGCAGTACTTC. The chain uses TRBV7-2 and TRBJ2-7; no firm D call. This CDR3 has 14 amino acids. The V end lost 5 bases, the J end lost 4 bases, and 15 bases lay between the germline ends. CDR1 is SGHTA and CDR2 is FQGNSA in the germline V gene.

This clonotype was seen only a few times. A junction end diverges from the germline sequence, so it may reflect a read error. The chain employs TRBV5-1 and TRBJ2-6, with a possible D match to TRBD2 (6 bases). There are 17 residues in the CDR3. Per germline, CDR1 SGHRS and CDR2 YFSETQ. In nucleotides, the CDR3 is TGCGCCAGCAGGGGAATGTTAAGTGATACCGGGGGCAACGTCCTGACTTTC. This gives the protein CASRGMLSDTGGNVLTF.